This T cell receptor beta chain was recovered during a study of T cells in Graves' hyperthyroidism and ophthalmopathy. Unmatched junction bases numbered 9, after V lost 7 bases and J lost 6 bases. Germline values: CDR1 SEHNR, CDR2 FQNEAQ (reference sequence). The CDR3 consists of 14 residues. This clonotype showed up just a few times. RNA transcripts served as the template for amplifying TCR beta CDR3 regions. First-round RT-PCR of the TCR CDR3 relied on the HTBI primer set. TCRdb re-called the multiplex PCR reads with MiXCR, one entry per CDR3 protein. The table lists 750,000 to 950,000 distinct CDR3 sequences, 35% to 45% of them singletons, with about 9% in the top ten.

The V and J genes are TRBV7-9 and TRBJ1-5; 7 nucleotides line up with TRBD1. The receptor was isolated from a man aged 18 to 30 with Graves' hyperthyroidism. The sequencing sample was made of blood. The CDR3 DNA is TGTGCCAGCACCATGGACAGGAAGGGTCAGCCCCAGCATTTT. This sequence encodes CASTMDRKGQPQHF.